What follows are 9 T cell receptor beta chains derived from one specimen sequenced in a study of cytomegalovirus exposure and HLA in healthy donors. The PCR employed 60 Vbeta primers together with 13 Jbeta primers. Assay used: immunoSEQ multiplex PCR; TCRdb lists only in-frame clones, some missing. The sample comprises 70,000 to 95,000 clones, around 77% of which are singletons, and around 3.2% rests with the top ten. Sequenced input: PBMCs. These receptors came from a man aged 45 to 65 in good health and CMV-seronegative.

This clone came up once. The chain links TRBV14 to TRBJ1-2; 7 bases are a match to TRBD1. The CDR3 has 15 amino acids. Germline CDR1 is SGHDN and CDR2 is FVKESK. V lost 4 bases, J lost 4 bases, and 9 bases stayed unmatched. The CDR3 sequence is CASSLNTGVGYGYTF. Here the CDR3 DNA reads TGTGCCAGCAGCCTAAACACAGGGGTCGGCTATGGCTACACCTTC.

V gene TRBV28 combines with J gene TRBJ1-2, with unresolved D. The germline CDR1 and CDR2 sequences are MDHEN and SYDVKM. The V and J ends lost 3 bases and 1 base respectively, with 6 bases between them. The CDR3 runs 13 residues. DNA of the CDR3: TGTGCCAGCAGTTTTGCTAGTAACTATGGCTACACCTTC. Translated, it gives CASSFASNYGYTF.

This clone appeared a few times. In nucleotides, the CDR3 is TGTGCCAGCAGTTTGAGGACCGGGGAGCTGTTTTTT. Translated, it gives CASSLRTGELFF. The chain employs TRBV28 and TRBJ2-2, with unresolved D. In germline, CDR1 is MDHEN, CDR2 SYDVKM. The germline V and J ends were trimmed by 3 bases and 5 bases, with 4 bases remaining between them. The CDR3 is 12 residues long.

The CDR3 protein is CASSPGAPNQPQHF. The CDR3 DNA follows: TGTGCCAGCAGCCCTGGGGCACCCAATCAGCCCCAGCATTTT. The chain recombines TRBV7-2 with TRBJ1-5; D may be TRBD1 (5 bases). This CDR3 is built from 14 residues. Germline-derived CDR1 and CDR2 are SGHTA and FQGNSA. The V gene lost 5 bases and the J gene lost 3 bases, with 11 bases spanning the gap.

The CDR3 sequence is CASRERGGPTDTQYF. The CDR3 DNA reads TGCGCCAGCAGGGAGCGGGGGGGCCCTACAGATACGCAGTATTTT. This chain links TRBV10-2 with TRBJ2-3; 10 positions match TRBD2. CDR1 and CDR2 (germline): WSHSY, SAAADI. V gave up 6 bases and J gave up 3 bases; unmatched junction bases: 6. CDR3 length: 15 amino acids.

This clone has a single count. The chain has TRBV7-2 and TRBJ1-1, with D perhaps TRBD1 (6 bases). Germline V gene data show CDR1 as SGHTA and CDR2 as FQGNSA. V dropped 6 bases and J dropped 5 bases, with 13 bases sitting between them. The CDR3 is 13 residues long. The CDR3 loop reads CASRLYRDTEAFF. CDR3 sequence (DNA): TGTGCCAGCAGACTATACAGGGATACTGAAGCTTTCTTT. The variable domain in full, with the rest retrieved from reference TRBV7-2 and TRBJ1-1, is GAGVSQSPSNKVTEKGKDVELRCDPISGHTALYWYRQSLGQGLEFLIYFQGNSAPDKSGLPSDRFSAERTGGSVSTLTIQRTQQEDSAVYLCASRLYRDTEAFFGQGTRLTVV.

The chain joins TRBV7-9 to TRBJ1-1; D remains ambiguous. The germline V gene has CDR1 SEHNR and CDR2 FQNEAQ (reference sequence). Trimming stripped 0 bases from V and 4 bases from J, with 9 bases between. This CDR3 comprises 14 residues. The DNA for the CDR3 is TGTGCCAGCAGCTTAGCCAAAATTTCCACTGAAGCTTTCTTT. It encodes CASSLAKISTEAFF.

A word on this clone: At one end, the junction sequence differs from germline, possibly due to a read error. The V gene is TRBV4-3, the J gene TRBJ1-1; D may be TRBD1 (6 bases). CDR1 and CDR2 from the germline V gene are LGHNA and YSLEER. The length of the CDR3 is 16 residues. CDR3 amino acids: CASSHTLEQGLGRGIF. The CDR3 coding sequence is TGCGCCAGCAGCCACACATTGGAACAGGGCCTGGGAAGAGGGATTTTT.

This chain links TRBV11-2 with TRBJ2-5; 7 bases align to TRBD1. Losses at the gene ends were 10 bases for V and 2 bases for J; bases not matched to a gene: 4. Looked up from germline, CDR1 is SGHAT and CDR2 is FQNNGV. The CDR3 has 12 amino acids. The CDR3 DNA reads as TGTGCCACCAGGGGACAGCAAGAGACCCAGTACTTC. This encodes CATRGQQETQYF.